The 5 T cell receptor beta chains below all came from one sample that was sequenced in a study of T-cell memory formation after mild COVID-19. TCRdb re-called the 5' RACE reads with MiXCR, one entry per CDR3 protein. The sample has 430,000 or so distinct CDR3 sequences, 20% to 30% seen once; the top ten hold roughly an eighth. What was sequenced was PBMCs or a T cell subset sorted from them (not recorded which). The receptors were gathered from an adult woman who had mild COVID-19 (a few samples of this study predate the infection). Cell type and time point are not known.

The V call is TRBV4-1, the J call TRBJ1-2, with D perhaps TRBD1 (6 bases). V lost 7 bases, J lost 4 bases, and 10 bases lay in between. CDR3 length: 12 amino acids. Germline assignment: CDR1 MGHRA and CDR2 YSYEKL. The CDR3 is CASTGGAYGYTF. In DNA form, the CDR3 reads TGCGCCAGCACCGGGGGGGCCTATGGCTACACCTTC.

The CDR3 loop is CSAASAGTGGNMNTEAFF. The CDR3 DNA sequence: TGCAGTGCTGCCTCAGCCGGGACAGGGGGAAACATGAACACTGAAGCTTTCTTT. The chain recombines TRBV20-1 with TRBJ1-1, with TRBD1 matching 11 bases. The CDR3 runs to 18 residues. J lost 0 bases, V lost 5 bases, and 14 bases had no gene match. CDR1 is DFQATT, CDR2 SNEGSKA, per germline (reference sequence).

The genes are TRBV5-8 and TRBJ1-2; TRBD1 aligns across 8 bases. Germline V CDR1 and CDR2: SGHTS, YDEGEE. J gave up 4 bases and V 5 bases, and 4 bases lay outside the gene matches. The length of the CDR3 is 13 residues. DNA for the CDR3: TGTGCCAGCAGGGAGGACAGGGCCTATGGCTACACCTTC. The encoded protein is CASREDRAYGYTF.

This sequence joins TRBV19 and TRBJ2-1; TRBD2 agrees at 9 bases. The CDR3 consists of 15 residues. After removal of 5 bases from V and 8 bases from J, the junction contained 10 bases not matched to a gene. Looked up from germline, CDR1 is LNHDA and CDR2 is SQIVND (reference sequence). The CDR3 bases are TGTGCCAGTAGTCCCTCCGGACTAGCGATCGATGAGCAGTTCTTC. This encodes CASSPSGLAIDEQFF.

In this sample, this clonotype turned up a few times. This chain joins TRBV7-9 and TRBJ1-1; D gene uncertain. This CDR3 region has 15 residues. The germline V gene encodes CDR1 SEHNR and CDR2 FQNEAQ (reference sequence). V shed 1 base and J shed 2 bases, with 11 bases lying between them. CDR3 sequence reads: CASSLEGFTNTEAFF. For the CDR3, the DNA is TGTGCCAGCAGCTTAGAGGGATTTACCAACACTGAAGCTTTCTTT.